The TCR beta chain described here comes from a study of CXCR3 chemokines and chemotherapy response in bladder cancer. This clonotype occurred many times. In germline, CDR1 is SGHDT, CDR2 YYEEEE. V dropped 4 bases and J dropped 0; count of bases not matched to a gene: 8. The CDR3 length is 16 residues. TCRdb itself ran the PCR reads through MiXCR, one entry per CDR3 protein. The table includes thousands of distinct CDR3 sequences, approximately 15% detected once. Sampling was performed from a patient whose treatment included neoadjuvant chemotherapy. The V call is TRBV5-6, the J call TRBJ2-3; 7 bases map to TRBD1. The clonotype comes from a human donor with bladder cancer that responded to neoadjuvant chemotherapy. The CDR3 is CASSQLGTVSTDTQYF. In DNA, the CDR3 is TGTGCCAGCAGCCAACTAGGGACAGTGAGCACAGATACGCAGTATTTT.